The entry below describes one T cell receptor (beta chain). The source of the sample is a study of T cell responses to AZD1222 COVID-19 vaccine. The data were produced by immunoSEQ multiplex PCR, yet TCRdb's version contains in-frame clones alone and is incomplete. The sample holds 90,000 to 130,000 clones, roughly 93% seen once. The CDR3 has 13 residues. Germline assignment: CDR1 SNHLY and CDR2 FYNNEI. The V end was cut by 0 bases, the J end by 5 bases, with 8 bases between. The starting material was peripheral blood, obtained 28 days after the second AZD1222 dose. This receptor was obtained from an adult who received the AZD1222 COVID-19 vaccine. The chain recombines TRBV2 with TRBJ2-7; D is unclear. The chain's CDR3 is CASSEAISNEQYF. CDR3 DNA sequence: TGTGCCAGCAGTGAAGCGATCAGCAACGAGCAGTACTTC.